A single sample is the source of the 22 T cell receptor beta chains below, sequenced in a study of T cells in women clearing cervical HPV infection. Measured with immunoSEQ multiplex PCR; TCRdb has only the in-frame clones, and not every one. The sample shows 40,000 to 60,000 clones, and approximately 1% sits with its ten largest clones. The sequencing input was blood buffy coat. All receptors derive from a woman aged 18 to 75 with a cervical HPV16 infection that either progressed to CIN3+ or cleared (not recorded which).

About this clone itself: A junction boundary mismatches the germline segment, possibly from a read error. Sequencing ends 3 residues short of the CDR3 end; the germline J gene provides the rest. The same CDR3 can be traced to other DNA sequences in this sample. The V call is TRBV13, the J call TRBJ1-3; D might be TRBD1 (5 bases). In germline, CDR1 is PRHDT, CDR2 FYEKMQ (reference sequence). The CDR3 is 13 residues long. This CDR3 is CASSRGFGNTIYF. The covered CDR3 bases are TGTGCCAGCAGCAGGGGCTTTGGAAACACG.

On this clone itself: The CDR3 end lies 3 residues beyond the end of the read and is filled in from the germline J gene. The V call is TRBV18, the J call TRBJ2-2; maybe TRBD1 (5 bases). The CDR3 sequence is 14 residues long. Germline CDR1 is KGHSH and CDR2 is LQKENI. The chain's CDR3 is CASSPDSLNEKLFF. The sequenced CDR3 bases are TGTGCCAGCTCACCCGACAGTCTTAATGAAAAG.

Remarks on this clone: The read finishes 3 residues shy of the CDR3 end, and the germline J gene is used to complete it. This sequence joins TRBV5-5 and TRBJ2-1; D gene unclear. Germline CDR1 and CDR2: SGHKS and YYEKEE (reference sequence). CDR3 length equals 14 residues. V gave up 1 base and J gave up 3 bases, with 8 bases separating them. The CDR3: CASSLSGNYNEQFF. The CDR3 bases that were read are TGTGCCAGCAGCTTGTCGGGTAACTACAATGAG.

As concerns this clone: The CDR3 end lies 3 residues beyond the end of the read and is filled in from the germline J gene. The rearrangement uses TRBV6-1 and TRBJ2-7, with 8 bases that match TRBD1. Germline values: CDR1 MNHNS, CDR2 SASEGT. This CDR3 region has 15 residues. V lost 3 bases to trimming and J lost 6 bases; unmatched junction nucleotides: 10. CDR3 DNA, as far as it was read: TGTGCCAGCAGTGAGATCTTAGGACAGGGCCGCGAG. Translation gives CASSEILGQGRE. The entire CDR3 sequence reads CASSEILGQGREQYF.

Concerning this clone itself: The CDR3 extends 3 residues past the end of the read, so its final part is completed from the germline J gene. This chain connects TRBV5-1 to TRBJ1-5, with 7 positions matching TRBD1. With 3 bases clipped from V and 4 bases from J, the junction kept 7 bases outside the gene matches. The CDR3 runs to 15 residues. The germline CDR1 and CDR2 sequences are SGHRS and YFSETQ. The CDR3 loop reads CASSSDGTVNQPQHF. CDR3 DNA (partial): TGCGCCAGCAGCTCGGACGGGACAGTAAATCAGCCC.

With regard to this clone: The read comes to an end 3 residues before the CDR3 does, leaving the germline J gene to fill in the end. The V and J genes are TRBV2 and TRBJ1-4; TRBD1 is a possible D gene (5 bases). The CDR3 covers 14 residues. From germline, CDR1 is SNHLY and CDR2 FYNNEI. The sequenced CDR3 bases are TGTGCCAGCACTCAAAACTCTGGGGCCAACGTA. Its protein is CASTQNSGANV. The complete CDR3 protein is CASTQNSGANVLFF.

About this clone: The read terminates 3 residues ahead of where the CDR3 ends, so the germline J gene completes it. The rearrangement joins TRBV7-3 to TRBJ2-3, with 7 bases lining up with TRBD1. The CDR3 runs to 15 residues. Per germline, CDR1 SGHTA and CDR2 FQGTGA. Partial CDR3 DNA: TGTGCCAGCAGCTTAACCCGGGGACAGCAAGAGACG. This codes for CASSLTRGQQET. The whole CDR3 sequence is CASSLTRGQQETQYF.

The sequenced CDR3 bases are TGTGCCAGCTCGCGGGGAAATGAAGAGACC. Residues: CASSRGNEET. The whole CDR3 protein is CASSRGNEETQYF. The chain is built from TRBV18 and TRBJ2-5, with TRBD2 as a possible D gene (6 bases). With the read ending 3 residues before the CDR3 end, the germline J gene is used to fill in that end. The ends were cut back, 6 bases at V and 3 bases at J, with 11 bases in the middle. CDR3 length: 13 residues. In germline, CDR1 is KGHSH, CDR2 LQKENI.

A word on this clone: Sequencing ends 3 residues short of the CDR3 end; the germline J gene provides the rest. The chain links TRBV29-1 to TRBJ2-7; 9 bases are a match to TRBD1. With V trimmed by 7 bases and J by 0 bases, 22 bases remained unmatched. The CDR3 spans 19 residues. Germline V gene data show CDR1 as SQVTM and CDR2 as ANQGSEA. The CDR3 spells CSAPGQGVVLVTHSYEQYF. Partial CDR3 DNA: TGCAGCGCCCCGGGACAGGGCGTCGTTTTGGTTACCCACTCCTACGAG.

Its frequency marks this clone as medium-sized (0.01 to 0.1%). With the read ending 3 residues before the CDR3 end, the germline J gene is used to fill in that end. The identical CDR3 is also encoded by other nucleotide sequences in the sample. The chain links TRBV18 to TRBJ2-3; 11 nucleotides match TRBD1. The CDR3 is 18 residues long. CDR1 is KGHSH, CDR2 LQKENI, per germline. V lost 0 bases, J lost 0 bases, and 5 bases stayed unmatched. Incomplete CDR3 DNA: TGTGCCAGCTCACCACCGGGACAGGGGGTCTATAGCACAGATACG. It encodes CASSPPGQGVYSTDT. The whole CDR3 is CASSPPGQGVYSTDTQYF.

For this clone: The read stops 3 residues short of the end of the CDR3; the missing end is completed from the germline J gene. The chain carries TRBV10-3 and TRBJ1-6; 8 nucleotides match TRBD1. The CDR3 consists of 16 residues. The V and J ends lost 6 bases and 5 bases, in that order; junction bases with no gene match: 9. CDR1 and CDR2 from the germline V gene are ENHRY and SYGVKD. The part of the CDR3 DNA that was read is TGTGCCATCAGAGACGACAGGGGAAAGGATAATTCACCC. This encodes CAIRDDRGKDNSP. The full-length CDR3 reads as CAIRDDRGKDNSPLHF.

Regarding this clone: The read comes to an end 3 residues before the CDR3 does, leaving the germline J gene to fill in the end. This rearrangement joins TRBV19 to TRBJ1-2; D is possibly TRBD1 (5 bases). Germline V gene sequence: CDR1 LNHDA, CDR2 SQIVND (reference sequence). CDR3 length: 17 residues. CDR3 loop: CASSMGSTRAGVVPYTF. The covered CDR3 bases are TGTGCCAGTAGTATGGGTTCAACTAGAGCGGGGGTCGTTCCC.

As to this clone: The missing CDR3 end, 3 residues past where the read stops, is filled in from the germline J gene. This sequence joins TRBV30 and TRBJ1-2; possibly TRBD1 for D (6 bases). Germline loops: CDR1 GTSNPN, CDR2 SVGIG (reference sequence). This CDR3 has 12 amino acids. The CDR3 spells CAWRGGNYDYTF. CDR3 DNA, as far as it was read: TGTGCCTGGAGAGGGGGAAACTACGAC.

With regard to this clone: The CDR3 end lies 3 residues beyond the end of the read and is filled in from the germline J gene. The chain links TRBV6-1 to TRBJ1-6, with a weak D call TRBD1 (5 bases). Germline lookup yields CDR1 MNHNS and CDR2 SASEGT. The CDR3 is 13 amino acids. CDR3 DNA, as far as it was read: TGTGCCAGCAGGGAACAGGCCAGGGTGGCC. It yields the protein CASREQARVA. The entire CDR3 reads CASREQARVALHF.

Notes on this clone: The read ends 3 residues early relative to the CDR3; the germline J gene fills the gap. The V call is TRBV12-3 or TRBV12-4, the J call TRBJ1-2, with 12 bases fitting TRBD1. CDR3 length: 17 residues. Trimming cost V 5 bases and J 7 bases; bases outside gene matches: 14. CDR3 DNA (partial): TGTGCCAGCAGTCATCTGACCGGGACAGGGGGCTATAGTGGC. This sequence encodes CASSHLTGTGGYSG. The full CDR3 sequence reads CASSHLTGTGGYSGYTF.

On this clone: The read gets to within 3 residues of the CDR3 end, and the germline J gene fills in the rest. J is TRBJ2-3 and V is TRBV4-1; TRBD2 matches 11 bases. CDR3 length: 14 amino acids. CDR1 and CDR2 (germline): MGHRA, YSYEKL. The sequenced part of the CDR3 DNA is TGCGCCAGCAGCTCCACTAGCGGGGGAACGTCG. As protein: CASSSTSGGTS. The full CDR3 protein is CASSSTSGGTSQYF.

Comment on this clone: The sequenced fragment ends 3 residues before the CDR3 boundary, so the rest is inferred from the germline J gene. The chain is built from TRBV6-2 or TRBV6-3 and TRBJ2-1; a weak D match, TRBD2 (6 bases). Looked up from germline, CDR1 is MNHEY and CDR2 is SVGEGT. CDR3 length: 14 amino acids. V shed 6 bases and J shed 9 bases, with 18 bases lying between them. This CDR3 reads CASRLAPGGGEQFF. CDR3 DNA, as far as it was read: TGTGCCAGCAGACTCGCCCCCGGGGGTGGTGAG.

On this clone: The sequence runs out 3 residues before the end of the CDR3; the remainder is reconstructed from the germline J gene. The rearrangement uses TRBV20-1 and TRBJ2-3; a possible D gene is TRBD2 (6 bases). Germline V gene data show CDR1 as DFQATT and CDR2 as SNEGSKA (reference sequence). Trimming stripped 1 base from V and 2 bases from J, with 19 bases between. The CDR3 spans 17 residues. The sequenced CDR3 bases are TGCAGTGCTAGAGCCCCCGAGGCGGGGACCTACACAGATACG. It is translated as CSARAPEAGTYTDT. The whole CDR3 is CSARAPEAGTYTDTQYF.

Notes on this clone: Sequencing ends 3 residues short of the CDR3 end; the germline J gene provides the rest. The genes are TRBV20-1 and TRBJ2-5; TRBD1 is a possible D gene (6 bases). Germline lookup yields CDR1 DFQATT and CDR2 SNEGSKA (reference sequence). This CDR3 region has 17 residues. The CDR3 bases that were read are TGCAGTGCTAGAGATCTGAGGGGGTTCGGCGGCACAGATACC. Translating gives CSARDLRGFGGTDT. The whole CDR3 reads CSARDLRGFGGTDTQYF.

Details on this clone: Read coverage stops 3 residues before the CDR3 terminus; the germline J gene supplies the remainder. The chain joins TRBV7-7 to TRBJ2-5; 9 nucleotides line up with TRBD1. The CDR3 has 17 residues. V shed 2 bases and J 3 bases; nucleotides not matched to a gene: 10. Germline CDR1 reads SSHAT; CDR2 reads FNYEAQ (reference sequence). Partial CDR3 DNA: TGTGCCAGCAGCTTACCCCCCCGACAGGGGGAGGAAGAGACC. Amino acid sequence: CASSLPPRQGEEET. The CDR3 in full is CASSLPPRQGEEETQYF.

In regard to this clone: The CDR3 extends 3 residues past the end of the read, so its final part is completed from the germline J gene. This chain joins TRBV6-1 and TRBJ2-3; possibly TRBD2 for D (5 bases). The CDR3 covers 16 residues. Germline V gene data show CDR1 as MNHNS and CDR2 as SASEGT. The sequenced CDR3 bases are TGTGCCAGCAGTGAAAGTCGCAGTTCTAGCAATCAGCCG. This encodes CASSESRSSSNQP. The entire CDR3 protein is CASSESRSSSNQPQYF.

On this clone: The CDR3 is cut off 3 residues early in the read; its end comes from the germline J gene. The V call is TRBV20-1, the J call TRBJ2-5, with 7 nucleotides matching TRBD1. Germline V gives CDR1 DFQATT, CDR2 SNEGSKA (reference sequence). V lost 1 base and J lost 0; bases outside the gene matches: 8. This CDR3 has 16 residues. This chain's CDR3 is CSARAFGTDYQETQYF. The CDR3 bases that were read are TGCAGTGCTAGAGCCTTCGGGACAGATTACCAAGAGACC.